Included here is one T cell receptor (beta chain) sequence, with context. Germline lookup yields CDR1 SNHLY and CDR2 FYNNEI. Trimming stripped 5 bases from V and 1 base from J, with 14 bases between. This CDR3 has 16 amino acids. This sample was included in a study of blood T cell repertoires in COVID-19. Study information: COVID-19 samples from acute and convalescent phases originated in the United States, Italy and Spain. Nucleic acid was either cDNA or gDNA, and it came from T cells, B-cell-depleted T cells, or PBMCs.

During active infection, Seattle patients enrolled and were then monitored through disease. Per the study methods: Amplification with reference gene primers provided the estimates of nucleated cell counts. Measured with immunoSEQ multiplex PCR; TCRdb has only the in-frame clones, and not every one. V, J and clone size were drawn from that table, and D and trimming were deduced from the DNA. Of a few hundred thousand clones in the sample, 80% to 85% were seen once. This chain connects TRBV2 to TRBJ2-2; D gene uncertain. Sequenced input: peripheral blood. This sequence originates from an older person with COVID-19, enrolled during active disease. The CDR3, as DNA: TGTGCCAGCAGTCGGTACCGCCCGATGAACACCGGGGAGCTGTTTTTT. Protein sequence: CASSRYRPMNTGELFF.